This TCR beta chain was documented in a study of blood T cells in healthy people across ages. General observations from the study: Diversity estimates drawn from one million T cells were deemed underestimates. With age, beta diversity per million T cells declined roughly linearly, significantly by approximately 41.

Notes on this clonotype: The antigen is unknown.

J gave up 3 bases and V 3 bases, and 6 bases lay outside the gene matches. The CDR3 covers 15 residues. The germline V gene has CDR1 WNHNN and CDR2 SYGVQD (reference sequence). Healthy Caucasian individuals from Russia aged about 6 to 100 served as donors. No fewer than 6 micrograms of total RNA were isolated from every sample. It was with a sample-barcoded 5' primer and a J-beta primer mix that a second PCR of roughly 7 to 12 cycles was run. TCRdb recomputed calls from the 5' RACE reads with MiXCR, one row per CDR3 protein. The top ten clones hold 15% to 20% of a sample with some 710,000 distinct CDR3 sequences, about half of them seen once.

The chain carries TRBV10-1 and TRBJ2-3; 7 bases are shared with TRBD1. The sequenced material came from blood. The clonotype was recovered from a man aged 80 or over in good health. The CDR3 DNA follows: TGCGCCAGCAGTGATCTGAGACAGGGTACAGATACGCAGTATTTT. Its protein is CASSDLRQGTDTQYF.